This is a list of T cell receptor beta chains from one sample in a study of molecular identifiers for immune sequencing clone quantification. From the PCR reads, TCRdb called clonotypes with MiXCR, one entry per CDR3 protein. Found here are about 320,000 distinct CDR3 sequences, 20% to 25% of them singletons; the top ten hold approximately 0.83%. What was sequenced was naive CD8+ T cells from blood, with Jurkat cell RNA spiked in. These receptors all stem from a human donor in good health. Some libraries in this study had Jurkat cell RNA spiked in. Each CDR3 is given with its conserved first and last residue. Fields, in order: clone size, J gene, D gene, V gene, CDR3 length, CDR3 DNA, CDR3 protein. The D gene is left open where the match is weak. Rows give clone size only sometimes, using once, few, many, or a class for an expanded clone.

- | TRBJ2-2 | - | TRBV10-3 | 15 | TGTGCCATCAGTGAACCGGGACAGAACACCGGGGAGCTGTTTTTT | CAISEPGQNTGELFF
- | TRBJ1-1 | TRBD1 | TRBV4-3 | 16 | TGCGCCAGCAGCGAGGGACAGGGGCTCATGAACACTGAAGCTTTCTTT | CASSEGQGLMNTEAFF
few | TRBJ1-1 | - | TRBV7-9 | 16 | TGTGCCAGCAGCCCTCGGGGGGGGGATTCGAACACTGAAGCTTTCTTT | CASSPRGGDSNTEAFF
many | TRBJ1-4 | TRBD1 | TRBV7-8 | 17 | TGTGCCAGCAGCTTAGACTTGGACAGGCGAACTAATGAAAAACTGTTTTTT | CASSLDLDRRTNEKLFF
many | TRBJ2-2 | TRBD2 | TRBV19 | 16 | TGTGCCAGTACCGGGACTAGCGGGAGTATTGCCGGGGAGCTGTTTTTT | CASTGTSGSIAGELFF
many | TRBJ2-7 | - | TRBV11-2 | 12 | TGTGCCAGCAGCCTTATGACCCACGAGCAGTACTTC | CASSLMTHEQYF
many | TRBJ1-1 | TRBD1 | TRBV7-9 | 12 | TGTGCCAGCAGCTTAAGACAGGGTGAAGCTTTCTTT | CASSLRQGEAFF
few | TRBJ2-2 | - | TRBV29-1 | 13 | TGCAGCGTTGAAGGGGAGAACACCGGGGAGCTGTTTTTT | CSVEGENTGELFF
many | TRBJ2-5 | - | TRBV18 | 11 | TGTGCCAGCTCACCAGAAGAGACCCAGTACTTC | CASSPEETQYF
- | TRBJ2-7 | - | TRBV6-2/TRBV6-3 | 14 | TGTGCCAGCAGTTACCGGTCGGGCTCCTACGAGCAGTACTTC | CASSYRSGSYEQYF
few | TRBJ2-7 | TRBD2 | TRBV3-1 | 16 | TGTGCCAGCAGAGGACTAGCGGGGGCCCACTCCTACGAGCAGTACTTC | CASRGLAGAHSYEQYF
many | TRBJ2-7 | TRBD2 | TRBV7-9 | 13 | TGTGCCAGCAGCTTGGGAGGGACGGGCGAGCAGTACTTC | CASSLGGTGEQYF
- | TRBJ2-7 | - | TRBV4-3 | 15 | TGCGCCAGCAGCCAAGATAGGGCAAGCACCTACAAGCAGTACTTC | CASSQDRASTYKQYF
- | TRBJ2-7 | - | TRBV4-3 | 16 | TGCGCCAGCAGCCAAGACCCCTACGGAATCTCCTACGAGCAGTACTTC | CASSQDPYGISYEQYF
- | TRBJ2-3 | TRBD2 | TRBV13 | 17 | TGTGCCAGCAGCTCATCTAGCGGGGGGCCTAGCACAGATACGCAGTATTTT | CASSSSSGGPSTDTQYF
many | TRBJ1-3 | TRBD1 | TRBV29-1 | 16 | TGCAGCGTTGAAGATCTGGGACAGATCTCTGGAAACACCATATATTTT | CSVEDLGQISGNTIYF
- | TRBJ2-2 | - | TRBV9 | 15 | TGTGCCAGCAGTCCCACGGCCGGGGGCACCGAGAAGCTGTTTTTT | CASSPTAGGTEKLFF
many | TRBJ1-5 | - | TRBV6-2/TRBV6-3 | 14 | TGTGCCAGCAGTCCGGTCTCCAGTAATCAGCCCCAGCATTTT | CASSPVSSNQPQHF
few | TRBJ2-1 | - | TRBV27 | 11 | TGTGCCAGCAGGGCCGCGTTTTGGCAGTTCTTC | CASRAAFWQFF
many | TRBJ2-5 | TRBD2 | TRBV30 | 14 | TGTGCCTGGAGTGTGGTAGCGGGGGGTGAGACCCAGTACTTC | CAWSVVAGGETQYF
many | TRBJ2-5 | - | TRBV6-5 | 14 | TGTGCCAGCAGTTACTCGGGGCTTCGAGAGACCCAGTACTTC | CASSYSGLRETQYF
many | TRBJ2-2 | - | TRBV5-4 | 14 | TGTGCCAGCAGCCACCCGCTGGGAGCCGGGGAGCTGTTTTTT | CASSHPLGAGELFF
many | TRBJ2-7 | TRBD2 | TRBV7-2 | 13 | TGTGCCAGCAGCCTGGACGGACTAGCGGAGCAGTACTTC | CASSLDGLAEQYF
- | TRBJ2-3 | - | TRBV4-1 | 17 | TGCGCCAGCAGCCAAGAAGGGACCACCCCGGGCACAGATACGCAGTATTTT | CASSQEGTTPGTDTQYF
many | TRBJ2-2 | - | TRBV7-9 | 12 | TGTGCCAGCAGCTTAGCTCCCGGGGAGCTGTTTTTT | CASSLAPGELFF
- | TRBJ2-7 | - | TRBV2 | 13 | TGTGCCAGCAGTGAAGAGCAAGGCTACGAGCAGTACTTC | CASSEEQGYEQYF